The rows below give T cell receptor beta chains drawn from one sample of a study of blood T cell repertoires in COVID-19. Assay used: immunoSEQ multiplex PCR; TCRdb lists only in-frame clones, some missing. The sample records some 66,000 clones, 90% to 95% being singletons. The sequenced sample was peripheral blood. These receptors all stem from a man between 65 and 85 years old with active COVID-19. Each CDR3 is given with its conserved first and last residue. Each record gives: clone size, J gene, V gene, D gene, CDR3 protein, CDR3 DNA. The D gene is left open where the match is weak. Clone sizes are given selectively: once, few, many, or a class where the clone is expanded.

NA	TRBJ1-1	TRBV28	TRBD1	CASSTGGTEAFF	TGTGCCAGCAGTACAGGGGGGACTGAAGCTTTCTTT
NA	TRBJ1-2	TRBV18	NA	CASSPPNQGFNYGYTF	TGTGCCAGCTCACCACCCAACCAGGGATTCAACTATGGCTACACCTTC
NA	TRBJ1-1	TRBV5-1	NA	CASSLDRRGAFF	TGCGCCAGCAGCTTGGACCGACGAGGAGCTTTCTTT
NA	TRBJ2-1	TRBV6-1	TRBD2	CASSVAGGSYNEQFF	TGTGCCAGCAGTGTAGCGGGGGGTTCCTACAATGAGCAGTTCTTC
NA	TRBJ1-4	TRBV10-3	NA	CAISESTGEKLFF	TGTGCCATCAGTGAAAGTACAGGAGAAAAACTGTTTTTT
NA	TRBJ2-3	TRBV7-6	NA	CASSASFNPTDFTDTQYF	TGTGCCAGCAGCGCATCATTCAACCCGACAGATTTCACAGATACGCAGTATTTT
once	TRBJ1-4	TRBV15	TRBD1	CATSKDRGSEKLFF	TGTGCCACCAGCAAAGACAGGGGGAGTGAAAAACTGTTTTTT
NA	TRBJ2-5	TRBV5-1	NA	CASSQPGHPTETQYF	TGCGCCAGCAGCCAACCGGGACACCCGACGGAGACCCAGTACTTC
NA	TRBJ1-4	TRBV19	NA	CASNPGRPLEKLFF	TGTGCCAGTAACCCTGGGAGACCCCTTGAAAAACTGTTTTTT
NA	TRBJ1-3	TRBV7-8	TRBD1	CASSETGVGNTIYF	TGTGCCAGCAGCGAAACAGGGGTCGGAAACACCATATATTTT
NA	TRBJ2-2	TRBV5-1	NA	CASSLEAGSAGELFF	TGCGCCAGCAGCTTGGAGGCAGGGTCGGCCGGGGAGCTGTTTTTT
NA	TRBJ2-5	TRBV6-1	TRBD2	CASSEGLAAQETQYF	TGTGCCAGCAGTGAAGGGCTAGCGGCCCAAGAGACCCAGTACTTC
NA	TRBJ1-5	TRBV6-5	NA	CASRGGRINQPQHF	TGTGCCAGCAGGGGGGGACGGATCAATCAGCCCCAGCATTTT
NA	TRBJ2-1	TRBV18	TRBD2	CASSPRFASGGAGEQFF	TGTGCCAGCTCACCACGCTTTGCTAGCGGGGGGGCCGGTGAGCAGTTCTTC
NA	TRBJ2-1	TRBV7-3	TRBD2	CASSLTAGGSYNEQFF	TGTGCCAGCAGCTTAACGGCGGGGGGCTCCTACAATGAGCAGTTCTTC
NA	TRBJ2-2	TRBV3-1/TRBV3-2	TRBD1	CASSPRTGGSNTGELFF	TGTGCCAGCAGCCCAAGGACAGGGGGCTCGAATACCGGGGAGCTGTTTTTT
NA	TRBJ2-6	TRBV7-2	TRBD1	CASSLGGQGAGANVLTF	TGTGCCAGCAGCTTAGGGGGTCAGGGGGCTGGGGCCAACGTCCTGACTTTC
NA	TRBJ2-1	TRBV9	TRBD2	CASSTISGGLFF	TGTGCCAGCAGCACGATAAGCGGGGGGCTGTTCTTC
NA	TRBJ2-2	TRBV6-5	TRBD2	CASTPAGGSGELFF	TGTGCCAGCACTCCGGCGGGGGGGAGCGGGGAGCTGTTTTTT
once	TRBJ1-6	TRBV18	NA	CASSPRAGADNSPLHF	TGTGCCAGCTCACCACGAGCTGGGGCCGATAATTCACCCCTCCACTTT
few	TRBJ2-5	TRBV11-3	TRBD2	CASSLGLSGGEETQYF	TGTGCCAGCAGCTTAGGATTAAGCGGGGGCGAAGAGACCCAGTACTTC
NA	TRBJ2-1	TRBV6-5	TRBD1	CASSYDRVNNEQFF	TGTGCCAGCAGTTACGACAGGGTAAACAATGAGCAGTTCTTC
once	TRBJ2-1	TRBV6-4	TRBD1	CASSDSAGGYYEQFF	TGTGCCAGCAGTGACTCGGCAGGGGGTTATTATGAGCAGTTCTTC
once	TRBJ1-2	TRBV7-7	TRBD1	CASSSGTAGTYYGYTF	TGTGCTAGCAGCTCAGGGACAGCGGGCACTTACTATGGCTACACCTTC
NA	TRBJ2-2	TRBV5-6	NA	CASSFLRSNTGELFF	TGTGCCAGCAGCTTTCTGCGGTCAAACACCGGGGAGCTGTTTTTT
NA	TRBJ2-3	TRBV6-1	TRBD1	CASSDPGQARRDTQYF	TGTGCCAGCAGTGACCCCGGACAGGCGCGGCGAGATACGCAGTATTTT
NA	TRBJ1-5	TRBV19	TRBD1	CASTQQGAVNQPQHF	TGTGCCAGCACACAACAGGGGGCGGTCAATCAGCCCCAGCATTTT
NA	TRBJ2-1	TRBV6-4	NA	CASSETQGSEQFF	TGTGCCAGCAGTGAAACGCAGGGTTCCGAGCAGTTCTTC
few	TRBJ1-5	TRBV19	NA	CASSIFGDSTYQPQHF	TGTGCCAGTAGTATTTTTGGTGACAGCACGTATCAGCCCCAGCATTTT
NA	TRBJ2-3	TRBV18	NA	CASSPIGADTQYF	TGTGCCAGCTCACCAATCGGGGCAGATACGCAGTATTTT
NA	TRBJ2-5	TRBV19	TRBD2	CASSWGGIETQYF	TGTGCCAGTAGTTGGGGGGGAATAGAGACCCAGTACTTC
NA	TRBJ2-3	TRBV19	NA	CASSYGPGNTDTQYF	TGTGCCAGTAGTTATGGGCCCGGGAACACAGATACGCAGTATTTT
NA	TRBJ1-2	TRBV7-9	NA	CASSGRDLAEGNYGYTF	TGTGCCAGCAGCGGCCGGGACTTAGCCGAGGGAAACTATGGCTACACCTTC
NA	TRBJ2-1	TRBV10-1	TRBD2	CASSEGLAGGEEQFF	TGCGCCAGCAGCGAGGGACTAGCGGGGGGGGAAGAGCAGTTCTTC
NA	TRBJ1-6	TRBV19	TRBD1	CASSIGDRGSPLHF	TGTGCCAGTAGTATTGGAGACAGGGGCTCACCCCTCCACTTT
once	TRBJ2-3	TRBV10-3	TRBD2	CAISESSGGNTDTQYF	TGTGCCATCAGTGAGTCTAGCGGGGGGAACACAGATACGCAGTATTTT
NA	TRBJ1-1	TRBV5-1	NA	CASSVGQSWNTEAFF	TGCGCCAGCAGCGTAGGACAGAGCTGGAACACTGAAGCTTTCTTT
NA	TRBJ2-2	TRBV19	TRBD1	CASSTGTGRTGELFF	TGTGCCAGTAGTACCGGGACAGGGCGTACCGGGGAGCTGTTTTTT
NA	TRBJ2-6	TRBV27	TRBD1	CASSSGTGVTGANVLTF	TGTGCCAGCAGTTCCGGGACAGGGGTCACTGGGGCCAACGTCCTGACTTTC
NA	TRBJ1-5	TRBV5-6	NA	CASSLYRDYQPQHF	TGTGCCAGCAGCCTTTACAGGGATTATCAGCCCCAGCATTTT
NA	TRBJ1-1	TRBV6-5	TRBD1	CASLFGQGTEAFF	TGTGCCAGCCTATTCGGACAGGGCACTGAAGCTTTCTTT
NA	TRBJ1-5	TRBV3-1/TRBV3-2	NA	CASSQARNQPQHF	TGTGCCAGCAGCCAAGCTAGGAATCAGCCCCAGCATTTT
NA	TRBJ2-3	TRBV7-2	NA	CASSLMGGPDTQYF	TGTGCCAGCAGCCTCATGGGGGGGCCAGATACGCAGTATTTT
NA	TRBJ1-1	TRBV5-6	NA	CASSLRWNTEAFF	TGTGCCAGCAGCTTGCGTTGGAACACTGAAGCTTTCTTT
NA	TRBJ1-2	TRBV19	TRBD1	CASIDRAKSGYTF	TGTGCCAGTATCGACAGGGCAAAATCTGGCTACACCTTC